The clone carrying this T cell receptor beta chain was seen once. Antigen unknown. Assay: immunoSEQ multiplex PCR; the TCRdb copy retains only in-frame clones and omits some. The table lists approximately 190,000 clones, 65% to 90% of them singletons. Trimming cost V 3 bases and J 0 bases; bases outside gene matches: 8. Germline V gives CDR1 SGDLS, CDR2 YYNGEE. CDR3 length: 16 residues. This entry comes from a study of cytomegalovirus exposure and HLA in healthy donors. The study, taken as a whole, reports: It was reported that the classifier diagnosed cytomegalovirus status with high specificity and sensitivity in both the original and validation cohorts.

V usage is TRBV9 and J usage is TRBJ1-2; 7 bases map to TRBD1. This sequence originates from a woman in her 30s in good health and CMV-seropositive. Sequencing was carried out using PBMCs. CDR3: CASSAGIGTANYGYTF. The DNA of the CDR3 is TGTGCCAGCAGCGCCGGAATCGGGACAGCTAACTATGGCTACACCTTC.